This T cell receptor (beta chain) was sequenced in a study of CXCR3-negative and CXCR3-positive naive CD8 T cells. Study observations and caveats: In CXCR3-positive naive cells, the TRB CDR3s were more hydrophobic than in CXCR3-negative naive cells.

In regard to this clonotype: Its antigen is currently unknown.

Germline V gives CDR1 LNHDA, CDR2 SQIVND (reference sequence). The CDR3 is 13 residues long. 5' RACE that incorporated UMI labels was used to prepare the TRB cDNA libraries. Reanalyzing the 5' RACE reads, TCRdb keeps one entry per CDR3 protein, without DNA. The sample includes 90,000 to 100,000 distinct CDR3 sequences. The sample taken for sequencing was naive CXCR3+ CD8+ T cells from blood. The subset was: CD45RO-CCR7+CD27+CD95- naive CD8+ T cells expressing CXCR3 (TNR3+). The chain carries TRBV19 and TRBJ2-7; the TCRdb call, TRBD2, lacks DNA for checking. The receptor's source is a human donor in good health. Some clones in this sample may be carry-over from other donors' samples. CDR3 sequence reads: CATSGGGSYEQYF. The full variable domain, in which reference TRBV19 and TRBJ2-7 provide the parts outside the CDR3, is DGGITQSPKYLFRKEGQNVTLSCEQNLNHDAMYWYRQDPGQGLRLIYYSQIVNDFQKGDIAEGYSVSREKKESFPLTVTSAQKNPTAFYLCATSGGGSYEQYFGPGTRLTVT.